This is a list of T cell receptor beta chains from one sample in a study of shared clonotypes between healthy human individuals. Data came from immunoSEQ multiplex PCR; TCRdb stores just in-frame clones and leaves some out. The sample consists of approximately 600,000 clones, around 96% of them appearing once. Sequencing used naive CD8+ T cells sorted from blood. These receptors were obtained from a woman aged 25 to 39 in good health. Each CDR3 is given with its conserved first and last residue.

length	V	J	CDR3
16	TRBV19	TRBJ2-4	CASSIIANADKNIQYF
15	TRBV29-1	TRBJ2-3	CSVTLGTSGSGTQYF
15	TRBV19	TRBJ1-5	CASSHDLDSNQPQHF
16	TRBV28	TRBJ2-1	CASSPLGAGDYNEQFF
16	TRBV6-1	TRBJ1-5	CASSEVTPIFNQPQHF
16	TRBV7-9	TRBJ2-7	CASSLVGGVVTYEQYF
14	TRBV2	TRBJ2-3	CASKRRREGDTQYF
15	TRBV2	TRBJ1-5	CASSEDRGSNQPQHF
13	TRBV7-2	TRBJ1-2	CASRPDRAYGYTF
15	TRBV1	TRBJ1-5	CTSSQPDRRLQPQHF
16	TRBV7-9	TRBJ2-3	CASSQTGTRAPDTQYF
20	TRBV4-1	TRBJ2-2	CASNHLGGGTSFSNTGELFF
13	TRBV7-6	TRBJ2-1	CASSLLVGNEQFF
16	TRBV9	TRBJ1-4	CASSVAEGLFREKLFF
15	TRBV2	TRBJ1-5	CASSEGGTGIEPQHF
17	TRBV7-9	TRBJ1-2	CASSMFLVRQSNYGYTF
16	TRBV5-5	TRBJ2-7	CASGWLYRGLYYEQYF
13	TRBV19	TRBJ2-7	CASSTGGSYEQYF
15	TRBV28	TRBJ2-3	CASRGTSESTDTQYF
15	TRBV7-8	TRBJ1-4	CASSFGLDMREKLFF
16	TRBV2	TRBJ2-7	CASIPNGREGSYEQYF
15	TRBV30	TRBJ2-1	CAWSVVSGSYNEQFF
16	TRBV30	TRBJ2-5	CAWSVGLATSLETQYF
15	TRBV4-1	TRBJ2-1	CASSQEGYSYNEQFF
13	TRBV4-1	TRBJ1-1	CASSAGGKGEAFF
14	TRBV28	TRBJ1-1	CASSLGRSFTEAFF
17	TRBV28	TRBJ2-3	CASSLPGLAGGPDTQYF
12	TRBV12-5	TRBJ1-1	CASGLWETEAFF
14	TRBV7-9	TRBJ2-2	CASSWGQGAGELFF
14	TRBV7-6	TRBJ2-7	CASSLASYRDEQYF
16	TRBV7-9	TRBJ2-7	CASITFDRALSYEQYF
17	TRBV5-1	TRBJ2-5	CASSPGGGLLLVETQYF
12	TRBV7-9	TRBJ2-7	CASSQDLYEQYF
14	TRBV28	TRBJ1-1	CASSLNGVDTEAFF
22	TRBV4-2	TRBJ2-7	CASSQEEPAGGPPWGSSYEQYF
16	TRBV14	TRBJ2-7	CASSLGTSGRRYEQYF